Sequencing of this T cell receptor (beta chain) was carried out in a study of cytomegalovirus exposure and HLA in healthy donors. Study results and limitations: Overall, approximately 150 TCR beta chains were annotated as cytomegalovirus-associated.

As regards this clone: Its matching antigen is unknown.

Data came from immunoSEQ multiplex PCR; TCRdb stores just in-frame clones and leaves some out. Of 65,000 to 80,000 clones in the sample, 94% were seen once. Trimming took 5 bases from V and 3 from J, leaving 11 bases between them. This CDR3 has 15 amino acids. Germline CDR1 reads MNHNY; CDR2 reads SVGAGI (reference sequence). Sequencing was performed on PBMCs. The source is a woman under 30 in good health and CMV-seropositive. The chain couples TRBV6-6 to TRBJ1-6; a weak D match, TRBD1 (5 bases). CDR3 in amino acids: CASSAGFSYNSPLHF. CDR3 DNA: TGTGCCAGCAGTGCAGGGTTTAGCTATAATTCACCCCTCCACTTT.